The 13 T cell receptor beta chains in this list originate from one sample, sequenced in a study of preoperative IRX-2 immunotherapy in early breast cancer. The repertoire was sequenced with immunoSEQ multiplex PCR; TCRdb's copy has only in-frame clones and lacks some. The table lists over 5,500 clones, 75% of them singletons. Documented treatment: preoperative locoregional IRX-2 cytokine immunotherapy. Sample: tumor tissue, taken before IRX-2 immunotherapy. Every receptor here comes from a human donor with breast cancer.

In its sample, this clone was seen a few times. The V and J genes are TRBV11-3 and TRBJ2-1; D may match TRBD1 or TRBD2 (6 bases each). Germline V lookup: CDR1 SGHNT, CDR2 YENEEA. Trimming left V 4 bases short and J 3 bases short, with 13 bases between. The CDR3 covers 15 residues. For the CDR3, the DNA is TGTGCCAGCAGCTCAATGGGGGGCCTCTACAATGAGCAGTTCTTC. Protein sequence: CASSSMGGLYNEQFF.

V usage is TRBV6-8 and J usage is TRBJ2-3; no firm D call. The CDR3 is 14 amino acids. The germline V gene has CDR1 MNHGY and CDR2 SAAAGT. With 6 bases removed from V and 7 bases from J, the gap between germline ends came to 17 bases. CDR3 coding DNA: TGTGCCAGCAGCGCGACCGTACTCGTTAATACGCAGTATTTT. As protein: CASSATVLVNTQYF.

This clone is judged medium-sized (0.01 to 0.1%). V gene TRBV28 combines with J gene TRBJ1-1; D remains ambiguous. The V gene's germline CDR1 is MDHEN and CDR2 SYDVKM. V was pared by 2 bases and J by 5 bases, with 6 bases between. CDR3 length equals 12 residues. CDR3 nucleotide sequence: TGTGCCAGCAGTTTAGTACGGACTGAAGCTTTCTTT. It yields the protein CASSLVRTEAFF.

The chain joins TRBV7-7 to TRBJ2-3; possible D gene TRBD2, 6 bases. Trimming stripped 4 bases from V and 4 bases from J, with 12 bases between. The length of the CDR3 is 14 residues. Germline values: CDR1 SSHAT, CDR2 FNYEAQ (reference sequence). CDR3 in amino acids: CASSSEGRADTQYF. CDR3 nucleotide sequence: TGTGCCAGCAGCTCGGAGGGTAGGGCAGATACGCAGTATTTT.

This chain joins TRBV6-8 and TRBJ1-4, with D maybe TRBD1 (6 bases). The V end was cut by 4 bases, the J end by 7 bases, with 19 bases between. This CDR3 has 16 amino acids. Germline lookup yields CDR1 MNHGY and CDR2 SAAAGT. CDR3 nucleotide sequence: TGTGCCAGCAGTTTCTTACAGGGCCGGGGGCGTGAAAAACTGTTTTTT. It translates to CASSFLQGRGREKLFF.

The CDR3 coding sequence is TGCAGCGTTGAGATCCAGCCAAACTATGGCTACACCTTC. Protein product: CSVEIQPNYGYTF. The V call is TRBV29-1, the J call TRBJ1-2, with D unclear. V gave up 3 bases and J gave up 2 bases, with 10 bases separating them. This CDR3 region has 13 residues. Germline lookup yields CDR1 SQVTM and CDR2 ANQGSEA.

The chain combines TRBV11-3 with TRBJ1-6; 7 bases map to TRBD1. The CDR3 extends over 14 amino acids. Trimming removed 5 bases from V and 5 bases from J; junction bases left unmatched: 3. The germline V gene encodes CDR1 SGHNT and CDR2 YENEEA. This chain's CDR3 is CASSRDRDNSPLHF. CDR3 bases: TGTGCCAGCAGCCGAGACAGGGATAATTCACCCCTCCACTTT.

J is TRBJ2-7 and V is TRBV30, with D tentatively TRBD1 (6 bases). Germline values: CDR1 GTSNPN, CDR2 SVGIG (reference sequence). V shed 2 bases and J shed 3 bases, with 11 bases lying between them. The CDR3 is 13 residues long. The CDR3 is CAWSPQGSYEQYF. In DNA, the CDR3 is TGTGCCTGGAGTCCACAGGGAAGCTACGAGCAGTACTTC.

The J gene is TRBJ2-1, the V gene TRBV6-7, with 8 positions matching TRBD2. TRBV6-7 is an open reading frame, and its role is uncertain. This CDR3 is 14 amino acids long. V lost 7 bases and J lost 4; bases outside the gene matches: 6. This CDR3 is CASTDGGVYNEQFF. The CDR3 DNA sequence: TGTGCCAGCACCGACGGGGGGGTGTACAATGAGCAGTTCTTC.

The chain carries TRBV6-8 and TRBJ2-1, with 8 bases fitting TRBD2. The germline V gene has CDR1 MNHGY and CDR2 SAAAGT. This CDR3 contains 17 residues. V lost 4 bases and J lost 2; bases outside the gene matches: 10. The CDR3 DNA is TGTGCCAGCAGTTTCCCAACGGGGGGGCTAACCTACAATGAGCAGTTCTTC. Protein: CASSFPTGGLTYNEQFF.

The genes are TRBV30 and TRBJ1-2; 12 bases match TRBD1. Trimming cost V 5 bases and J 4 bases; bases outside gene matches: 5. Germline-derived CDR1 and CDR2 are GTSNPN and SVGIG (reference sequence). The CDR3 has 14 residues. CDR3 DNA sequence: TGTGCCTGGGCCCGGGACAGGGGGCTCTATGGCTACACCTTC. This codes for CAWARDRGLYGYTF.

The chain combines TRBV6-8 with TRBJ2-1; perhaps TRBD2 as D (5 bases). Trimming took off 5 bases at V and 2 bases at J, with 10 bases between the two ends. This CDR3 is 14 amino acids long. Germline CDR1 MNHGY, CDR2 SAAAGT. CDR3 sequence reads: CASSLAAAYNEQFF. The CDR3 coding sequence is TGTGCCAGCAGTCTAGCTGCGGCCTACAATGAGCAGTTCTTC.

The rearrangement links TRBV25-1 to TRBJ2-7; D possibly corresponds to TRBD1 (6 bases). The ends were cut back, 5 bases at V and 3 bases at J, with 8 bases in the middle. The CDR3 extends over 12 amino acids. Germline CDR1 and CDR2: MGHDK and SYGVNS. DNA for the CDR3: TGTGCCAGCAGTCGGGACATCTACGAGCAGTACTTC. Its protein product is CASSRDIYEQYF.